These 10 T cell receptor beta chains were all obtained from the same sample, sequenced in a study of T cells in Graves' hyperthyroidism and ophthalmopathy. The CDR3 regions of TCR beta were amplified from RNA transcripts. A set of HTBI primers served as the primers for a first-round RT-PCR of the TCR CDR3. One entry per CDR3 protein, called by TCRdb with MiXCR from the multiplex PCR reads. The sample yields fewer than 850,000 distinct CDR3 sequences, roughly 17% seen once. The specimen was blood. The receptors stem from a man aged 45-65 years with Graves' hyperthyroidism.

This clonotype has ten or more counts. CDR3 loop: CASSGGTGQIYNEQFF. CDR3 bases: TGTGCCAGCAGTGGGGGGACAGGTCAAATCTACAATGAGCAGTTCTTC. J is TRBJ2-1 and V is TRBV6-1; TRBD1 matches at 8 bases. CDR3 size: 16 residues. Trimming at V came to 4 bases and at J to 3 bases, leaving 8 bases not matched to a gene. Germline values: CDR1 MNHNS, CDR2 SASEGT.

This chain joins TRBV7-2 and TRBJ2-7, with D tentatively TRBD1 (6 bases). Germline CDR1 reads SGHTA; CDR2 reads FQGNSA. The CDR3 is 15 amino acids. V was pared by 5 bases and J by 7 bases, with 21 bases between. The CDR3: CASSPPSGTSTEQYF. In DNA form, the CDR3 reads TGTGCCAGCAGCCCCCCTTCGGGGACATCCACGGAGCAGTACTTC.

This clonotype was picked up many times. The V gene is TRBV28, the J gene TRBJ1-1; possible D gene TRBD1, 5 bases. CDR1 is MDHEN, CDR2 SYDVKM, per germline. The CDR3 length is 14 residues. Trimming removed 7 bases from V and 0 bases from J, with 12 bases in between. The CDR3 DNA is TGTGCCAGCACCAAATCGGGGCTGAACACTGAAGCTTTCTTT. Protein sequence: CASTKSGLNTEAFF.

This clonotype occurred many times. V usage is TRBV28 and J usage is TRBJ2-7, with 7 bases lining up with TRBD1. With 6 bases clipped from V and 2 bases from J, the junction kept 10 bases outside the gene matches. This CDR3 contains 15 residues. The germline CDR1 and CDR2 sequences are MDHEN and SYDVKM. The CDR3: CASRHYRDRTYEQYF. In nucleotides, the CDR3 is TGTGCCAGCAGGCACTACCGGGACAGAACCTACGAGCAGTACTTC.

The CDR3 region is CASSYYWGTGATNEKLFF. CDR3 sequence (DNA): TGTGCCAGCAGTTACTATTGGGGGACAGGGGCAACTAATGAAAAACTGTTTTTT. This chain connects TRBV6-2 or TRBV6-3 to TRBJ1-4, with 10 bases aligning to TRBD1. CDR3 size: 18 residues. CDR1 MNHEY and CDR2 SVGEGT come from the germline V gene. The J segment lost 0 bases and the V segment lost 1 base, leaving 5 bases of the junction unmatched.

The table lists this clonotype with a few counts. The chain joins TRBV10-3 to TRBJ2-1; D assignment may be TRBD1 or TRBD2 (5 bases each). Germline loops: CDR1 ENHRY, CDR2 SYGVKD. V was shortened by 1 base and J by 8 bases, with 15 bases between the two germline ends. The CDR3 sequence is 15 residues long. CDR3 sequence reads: CAISEYGPLGDEQFF. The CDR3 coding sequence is TGTGCCATCAGTGAGTACGGGCCCCTGGGGGATGAGCAGTTCTTC.

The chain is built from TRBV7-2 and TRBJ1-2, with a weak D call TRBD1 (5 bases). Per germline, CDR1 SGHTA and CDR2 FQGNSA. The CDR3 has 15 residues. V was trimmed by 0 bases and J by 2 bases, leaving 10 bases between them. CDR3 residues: CASSLARGWNYGYTF. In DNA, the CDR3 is TGTGCCAGCAGCTTAGCACGGGGCTGGAACTATGGCTACACCTTC. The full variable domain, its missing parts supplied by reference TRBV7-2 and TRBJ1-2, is GAGVSQSPSNKVTEKGKDVELRCDPISGHTALYWYRQSLGQGLEFLIYFQGNSAPDKSGLPSDRFSAERTGGSVSTLTIQRTQQEDSAVYLCASSLARGWNYGYTFGSGTRLTVV.

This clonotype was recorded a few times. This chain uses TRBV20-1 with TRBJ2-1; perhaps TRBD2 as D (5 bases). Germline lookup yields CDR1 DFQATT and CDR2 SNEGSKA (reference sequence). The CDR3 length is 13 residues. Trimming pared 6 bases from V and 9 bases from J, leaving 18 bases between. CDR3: CSAPSGAAGEQFF. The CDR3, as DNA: TGCAGTGCCCCCAGCGGAGCTGCTGGTGAGCAGTTCTTC.

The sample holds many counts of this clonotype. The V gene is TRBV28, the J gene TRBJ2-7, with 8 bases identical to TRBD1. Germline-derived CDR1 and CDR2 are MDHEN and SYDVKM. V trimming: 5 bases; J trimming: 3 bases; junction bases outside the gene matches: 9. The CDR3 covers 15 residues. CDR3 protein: CASSTRWTGSYEQYF. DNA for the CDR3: TGTGCCAGCAGTACCCGATGGACAGGGAGCTACGAGCAGTACTTC.

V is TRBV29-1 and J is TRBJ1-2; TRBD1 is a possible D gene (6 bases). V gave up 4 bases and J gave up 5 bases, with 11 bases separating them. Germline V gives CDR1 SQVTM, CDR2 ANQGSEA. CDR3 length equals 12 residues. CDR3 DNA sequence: TGCAGCGTTGTGGGGGGCGCGTATGGCTACACCTTC. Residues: CSVVGGAYGYTF.